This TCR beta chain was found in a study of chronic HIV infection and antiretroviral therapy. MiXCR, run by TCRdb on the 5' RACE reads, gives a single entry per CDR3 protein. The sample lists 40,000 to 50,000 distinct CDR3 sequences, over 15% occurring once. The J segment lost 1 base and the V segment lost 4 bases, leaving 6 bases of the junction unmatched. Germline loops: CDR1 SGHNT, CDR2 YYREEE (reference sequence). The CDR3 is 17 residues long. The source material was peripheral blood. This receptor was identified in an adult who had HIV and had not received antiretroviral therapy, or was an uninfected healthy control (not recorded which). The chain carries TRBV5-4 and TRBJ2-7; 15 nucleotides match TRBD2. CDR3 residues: CASSLGTSGRRSYEQYF. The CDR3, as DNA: TGTGCCAGCAGCCTTGGGACTAGCGGGAGGAGGTCCTACGAGCAGTACTTC.